The entry below gives a single T cell receptor beta chain sequence along with its context. The PCR employed 60 Vbeta primers together with 13 Jbeta primers. Measured with immunoSEQ multiplex PCR; TCRdb has only the in-frame clones, and not every one. The data contain some 110,000 clones, 79% of them singletons. These data belong to a study of cytomegalovirus exposure and HLA in healthy donors. CDR3 length: 12 residues. The V call is TRBV21-1, the J call TRBJ2-4; no check of the table's D call, TRBD2, against the DNA was made. TRBV21-1 is marked as a pseudogene. Sequencing was carried out using PBMCs. The source is a woman younger than 30 in good health and CMV-seropositive. CDR3 in amino acids: CASGLAKNIQYF. The CDR3, as DNA: TGTGCCAGCGGACTAGCCAAAAACATTCAGTACTTC.